This T cell receptor beta chain appears in the sequencing data of a study of T cells after posttransplantation cyclophosphamide. General study points: Recipient CMV seropositivity and CMV reactivation strongly tracked TRB clonality. Blood and skin or GI T cell repertoires showed limited TRB overlap. Later post-transplant blood repertoires were often dominated by donor CD8+ memory clones.

Germline V gene lookup returns CDR1 SGHDN and CDR2 FVKESK. Deletions cut 3 bases from V and 1 base from J, with 4 bases between. The CDR3 contains 12 residues. This related bone marrow graft donor gave peripheral blood on the day of marrow donation. In regard to this clone: What it binds is not known.

Generated by immunoSEQ multiplex PCR, the TCRdb table keeps only in-frame clones and is missing some. This sample yields approximately 30,000 clones, of which roughly 90% are seen a single time; around 3.5% belongs to the top ten. The sample comprised PBMCs. The sequence was collected from a man in his fifties or sixties. The V call is TRBV14, the J call TRBJ2-7; D gene unclear. Written as DNA, the CDR3 is TGTGCCAGCAGCCACGGTTCCTACGAGCAGTACTTC. Translation: CASSHGSYEQYF.